The 5 T cell receptor beta chains below were found in one sample sequenced in a study of T-cell reconstitution after alpha-beta-depleted transplantation in children. Unique molecular identifiers were incorporated into the prepared TCRbeta library. From the PCR reads, TCRdb called clonotypes with MiXCR, one entry per CDR3 protein. Of about 830,000 distinct CDR3 sequences in the sample, roughly 15% were seen once. Sequenced material: PBMCs, mostly from graft donor cells, taken 360 days after TCRalphabeta/CD19-depleted stem cell transplant. The source is a male patient younger than 18 who had a stem cell transplant for acute lymphoblastic leukemia, so the T cells may come from the graft donor.

The rearrangement links TRBV20-1 to TRBJ2-2, with D maybe TRBD1 (7 bases). V shed 6 bases and J shed 5 bases, with 13 bases lying between them. The CDR3 totals 13 residues. Germline-derived CDR1 and CDR2 are DFQATT and SNEGSKA (reference sequence). CDR3: CSARRGQTGELFF. The CDR3 DNA reads as TGCAGTGCCCGGAGGGGACAGACCGGGGAGCTGTTTTTT.

This clonotype was seen more than once but under ten times. The chain recombines TRBV12-3 or TRBV12-4 with TRBJ2-7, with a tentative D call TRBD2 (6 bases). The CDR3 sequence is 18 residues long. V was trimmed by 5 bases and J by 1 base, leaving 24 bases between them. The CDR3 sequence: CASSPRASAGKPSYEQYF. As DNA, the CDR3 is TGTGCCAGCAGTCCCCGAGCGAGCGCGGGAAAACCTTCCTACGAGCAGTACTTC.

This sequence joins TRBV20-1 and TRBJ1-4; no reliable D call. This CDR3 region has 16 residues. Per the germline V gene, CDR1 is DFQATT and CDR2 is SNEGSKA (reference sequence). Trimming pared 1 base from V and 0 bases from J, leaving 12 bases between. CDR3 in amino acids: CSARGEGPTTNEKLFF. The CDR3 DNA reads TGCAGTGCTAGAGGGGAGGGTCCCACAACTAATGAAAAACTGTTTTTT.

This chain connects TRBV24-1 to TRBJ2-5; 12 nucleotides agree with TRBD1. Per the germline V gene, CDR1 is KGHDR and CDR2 is SFDVKD. The ends lost 7 bases at V and 5 bases at J; junction bases unmatched: 10. This CDR3 is built from 16 residues. This chain's CDR3 is CATSATGTGGRETQYF. In DNA, the CDR3 is TGTGCCACCAGCGCAACCGGGACAGGGGGCAGGGAGACCCAGTACTTC.

The chain carries TRBV12-3 or TRBV12-4 and TRBJ1-2; 10 bases agree with TRBD1. The CDR3 has 15 amino acids. Trimming cost V 3 bases and J 4 bases; bases outside gene matches: 5. In DNA, the CDR3 is TGTGCCAGCAGTTTGGGACAGGGGCTAGGCTATGGCTACACCTTC. Translating it yields CASSLGQGLGYGYTF.